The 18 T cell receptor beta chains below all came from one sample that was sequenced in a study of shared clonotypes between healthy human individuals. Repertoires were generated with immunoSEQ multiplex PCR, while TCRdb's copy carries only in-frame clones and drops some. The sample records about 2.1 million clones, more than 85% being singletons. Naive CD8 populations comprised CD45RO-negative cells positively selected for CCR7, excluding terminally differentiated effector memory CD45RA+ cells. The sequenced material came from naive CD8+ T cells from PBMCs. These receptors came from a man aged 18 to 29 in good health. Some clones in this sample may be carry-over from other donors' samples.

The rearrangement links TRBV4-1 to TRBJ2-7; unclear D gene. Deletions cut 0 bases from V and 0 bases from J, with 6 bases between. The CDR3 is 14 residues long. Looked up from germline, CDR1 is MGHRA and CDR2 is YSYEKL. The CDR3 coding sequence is TGCGCCAGCAGCCAAGAACTGAACTCCTACGAGCAGTACTTC. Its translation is CASSQELNSYEQYF.

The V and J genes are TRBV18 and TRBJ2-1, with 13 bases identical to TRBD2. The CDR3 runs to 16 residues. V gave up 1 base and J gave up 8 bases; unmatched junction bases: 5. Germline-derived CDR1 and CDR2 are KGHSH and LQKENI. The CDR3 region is CASSPRTSGSGDEQFF. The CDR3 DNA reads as TGTGCCAGCTCACCACGGACTAGCGGGAGTGGGGATGAGCAGTTCTTC.

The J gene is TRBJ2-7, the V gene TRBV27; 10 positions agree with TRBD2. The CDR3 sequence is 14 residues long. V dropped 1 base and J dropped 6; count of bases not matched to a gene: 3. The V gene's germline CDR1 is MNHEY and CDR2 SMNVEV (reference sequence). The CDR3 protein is CASSLWGTSVEQYF. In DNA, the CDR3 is TGTGCCAGCAGTTTATGGGGGACTAGCGTCGAGCAGTACTTC.

The CDR3 DNA is TGCGCCAGCAGCCAAGAGGCGGGATTACATAGCAATCAGCCCCAGCATTTT. Translating it yields CASSQEAGLHSNQPQHF. V is TRBV4-3 and J is TRBJ1-5; D ambiguous. CDR1 is LGHNA, CDR2 YSLEER, per germline. V lost 0 bases, J lost 0 bases, and 12 bases lay in between. The CDR3 spans 17 residues.

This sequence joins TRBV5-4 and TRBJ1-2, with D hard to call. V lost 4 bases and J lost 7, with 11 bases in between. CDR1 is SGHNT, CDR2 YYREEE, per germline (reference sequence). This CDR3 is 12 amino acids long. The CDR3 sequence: CASSPDAAGYTF. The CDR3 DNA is TGTGCCAGCAGCCCCGACGCGGCTGGCTACACCTTC.

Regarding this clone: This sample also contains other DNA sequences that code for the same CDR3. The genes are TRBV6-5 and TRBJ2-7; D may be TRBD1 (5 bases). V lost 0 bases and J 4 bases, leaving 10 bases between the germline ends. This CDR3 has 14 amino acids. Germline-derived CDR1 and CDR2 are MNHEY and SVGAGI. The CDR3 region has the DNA TGTGCCAGCAGTTACTCGGGCAGGGCTTACGAGCAGTACTTC. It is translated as CASSYSGRAYEQYF.

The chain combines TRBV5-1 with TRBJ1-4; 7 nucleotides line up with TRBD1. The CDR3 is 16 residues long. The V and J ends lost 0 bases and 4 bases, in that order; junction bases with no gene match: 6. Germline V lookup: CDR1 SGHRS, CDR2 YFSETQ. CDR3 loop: CASSLAGRDSNEKLFF. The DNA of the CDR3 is TGCGCCAGCAGCTTGGCCGGGCGGGACAGTAATGAAAAACTGTTTTTT. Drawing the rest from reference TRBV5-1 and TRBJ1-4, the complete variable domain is KAGVTQTPRYLIKTRGQQVTLSCSPISGHRSVSWYQQTPGQGLQFLFEYFSETQRNKGNFPGRFSGRQFSNSRSEMNVSTLELGDSALYLCASSLAGRDSNEKLFFGSGTQLSVL.

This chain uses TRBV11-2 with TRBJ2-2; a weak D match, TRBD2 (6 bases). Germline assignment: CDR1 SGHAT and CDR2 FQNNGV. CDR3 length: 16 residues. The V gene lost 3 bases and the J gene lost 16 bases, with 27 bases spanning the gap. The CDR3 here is CASSLGPEGVWTTRFF. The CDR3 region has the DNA TGTGCCAGCAGCTTGGGACCCGAAGGAGTGTGGACTACCCGGTTTTTT.

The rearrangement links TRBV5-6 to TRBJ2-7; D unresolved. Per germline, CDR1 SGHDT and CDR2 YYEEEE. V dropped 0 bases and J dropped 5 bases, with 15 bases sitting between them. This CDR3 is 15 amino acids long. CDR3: CASSLVRQSIHEQYF. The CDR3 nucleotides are TGTGCCAGCAGCTTGGTTCGTCAGAGTATCCACGAGCAGTACTTC.

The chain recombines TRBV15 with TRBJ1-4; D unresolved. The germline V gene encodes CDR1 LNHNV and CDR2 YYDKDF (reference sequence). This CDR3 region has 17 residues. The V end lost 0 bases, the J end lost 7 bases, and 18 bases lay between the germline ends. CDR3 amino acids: CATSRDRTAVGSEKLFF. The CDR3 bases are TGTGCCACCAGCAGAGACCGGACCGCTGTAGGGAGTGAAAAACTGTTTTTT.

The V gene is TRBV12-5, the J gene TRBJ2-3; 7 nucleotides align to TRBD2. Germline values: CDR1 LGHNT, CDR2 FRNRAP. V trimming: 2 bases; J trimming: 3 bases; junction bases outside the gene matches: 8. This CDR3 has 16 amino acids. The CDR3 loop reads CASGLPLAEATDTQYF. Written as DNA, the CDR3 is TGTGCTAGTGGTTTGCCGCTAGCGGAAGCTACAGATACGCAGTATTTT. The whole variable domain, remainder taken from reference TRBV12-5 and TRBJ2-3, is DARVTQTPRHKVTEMGQEVTMRCQPILGHNTVFWYRQTMMQGLELLAYFRNRAPLDDSGMPKDRFSAEMPDATLATLKIQPSEPRDSAVYFCASGLPLAEATDTQYFGPGTRLTVL.

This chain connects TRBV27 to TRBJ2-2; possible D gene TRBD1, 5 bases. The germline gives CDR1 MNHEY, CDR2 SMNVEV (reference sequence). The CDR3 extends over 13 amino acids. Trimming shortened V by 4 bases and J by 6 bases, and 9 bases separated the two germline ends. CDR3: CASSYLGPGELFF. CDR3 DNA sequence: TGTGCCAGCAGTTATCTGGGGCCCGGGGAGCTGTTTTTT.

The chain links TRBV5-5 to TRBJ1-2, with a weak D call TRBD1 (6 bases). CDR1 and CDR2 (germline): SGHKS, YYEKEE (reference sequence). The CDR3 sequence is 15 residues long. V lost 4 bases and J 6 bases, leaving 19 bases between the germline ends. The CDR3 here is CASSIQNRDLNGYTF. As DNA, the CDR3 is TGTGCCAGCAGCATCCAAAACAGGGATTTGAATGGCTACACCTTC.

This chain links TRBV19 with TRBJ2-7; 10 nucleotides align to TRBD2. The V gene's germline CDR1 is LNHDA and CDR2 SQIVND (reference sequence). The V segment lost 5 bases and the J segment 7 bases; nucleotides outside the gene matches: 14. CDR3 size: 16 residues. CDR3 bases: TGTGCCAGTAGTCTACTCGGACTAGCGGCGTCAGGGGAGCAGTACTTC. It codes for CASSLLGLAASGEQYF. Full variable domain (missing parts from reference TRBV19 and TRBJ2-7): DGGITQSPKYLFRKEGQNVTLSCEQNLNHDAMYWYRQDPGQGLRLIYYSQIVNDFQKGDIAEGYSVSREKKESFPLTVTSAQKNPTAFYLCASSLLGLAASGEQYFGPGTRLTVT.

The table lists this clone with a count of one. The CDR3 DNA follows: TGCGCCAGCAGCTTCGACGGAGACACTGAAGCTTTCTTT. Encoded protein: CASSFDGDTEAFF. The J gene is TRBJ1-1, the V gene TRBV5-1, with D unresolved. This CDR3 is built from 13 residues. Germline lookup yields CDR1 SGHRS and CDR2 YFSETQ. The germline V and J ends were trimmed by 2 bases and 3 bases, with 8 bases remaining between them.

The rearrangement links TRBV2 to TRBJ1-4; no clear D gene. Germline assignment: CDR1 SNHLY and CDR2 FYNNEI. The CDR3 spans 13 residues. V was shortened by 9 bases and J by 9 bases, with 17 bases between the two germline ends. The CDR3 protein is CASEGEGLQKLFF. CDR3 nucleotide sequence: TGTGCCAGTGAGGGTGAGGGCCTGCAAAAACTGTTTTTT.

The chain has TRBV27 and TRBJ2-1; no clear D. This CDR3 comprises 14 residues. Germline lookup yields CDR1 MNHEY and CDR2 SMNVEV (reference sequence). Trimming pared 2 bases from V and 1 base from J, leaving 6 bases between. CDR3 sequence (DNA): TGTGCCAGCAGTTTACAGGATTCCTACAATGAGCAGTTCTTC. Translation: CASSLQDSYNEQFF.

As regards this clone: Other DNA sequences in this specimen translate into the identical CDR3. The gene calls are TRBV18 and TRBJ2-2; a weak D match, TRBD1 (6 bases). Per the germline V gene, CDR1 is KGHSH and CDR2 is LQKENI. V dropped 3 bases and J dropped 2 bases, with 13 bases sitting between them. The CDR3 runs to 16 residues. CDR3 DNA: TGTGCCAGCTCACCTCCGAGAGGGGGTAACACCGGGGAGCTGTTTTTT. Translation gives CASSPPRGGNTGELFF.